The next 9 T cell receptor beta chains were all read from a single sample in a study of T cells in Graves' hyperthyroidism and ophthalmopathy. It was RNA transcripts that yielded the amplified TCR beta CDR3 regions. The HTBI primer set served for first-round RT-PCR of the TCR CDR3. TCRdb re-analysed the multiplex PCR reads in MiXCR, keeping a single row per CDR3 protein. The top ten clones hold roughly a tenth of a sample with roughly 700,000 distinct CDR3 sequences, less than 15% of them seen once. Material for sequencing was blood. The receptors come from a woman aged 18-29 years with Graves' hyperthyroidism.

This clonotype has a count of ten or more. This CDR3 is CATGTGGGDQPQHF. The CDR3 DNA follows: TGTGCCACAGGGACAGGGGGGGGGGATCAGCCCCAGCATTTT. V and J are TRBV12-3 or TRBV12-4 and TRBJ1-5; TRBD1 matches at 11 bases. V shed 10 bases and J 5 bases; nucleotides not matched to a gene: 7. The CDR3 consists of 14 residues.

In DNA form, the CDR3 reads TGTGCCAGTAGAAAACAGGGAACCCAAGCTTTCTTT. It translates to CASRKQGTQAFF. The chain has TRBV19 and TRBJ1-1, with a possible D match to TRBD1 (6 bases). Looked up from germline, CDR1 is LNHDA and CDR2 is SQIVND (reference sequence). This CDR3 has 12 amino acids. V lost 6 bases, J lost 9 bases, and 14 bases lay in between. The full variable domain, its missing parts supplied by reference TRBV19 and TRBJ1-1, is DGGITQSPKYLFRKEGQNVTLSCEQNLNHDAMYWYRQDPGQGLRLIYYSQIVNDFQKGDIAEGYSVSREKKESFPLTVTSAQKNPTAFYLCASRKQGTQAFFGQGTRLTVV.

This clonotype appeared many times. V is TRBV11-3 and J is TRBJ2-4; TRBD1 matches 9 bases. J was trimmed by 0 bases and V by 6 bases; bases with no gene match: 6. Germline V gene sequence: CDR1 SGHNT, CDR2 YENEEA. The CDR3 has 16 residues. This CDR3 reads CASSRQGELAKNIQYF. Written as DNA, the CDR3 is TGTGCCAGCAGTCGACAGGGGGAACTAGCCAAAAACATTCAGTACTTC.

This clonotype showed up many times. This chain connects TRBV6-2 or TRBV6-3 to TRBJ1-5; TRBD1 agrees at 9 bases. From germline, CDR1 is MNHEY and CDR2 SVGEGT. V trimming: 5 bases; J trimming: 6 bases; junction bases outside the gene matches: 8. The length of the CDR3 is 15 residues. Here the CDR3 DNA reads TGTGCCAGCAGTCTACAGGGGGCGAAGGCTCAGCCCCAGCATTTT. Protein: CASSLQGAKAQPQHF.

There are many counts of this clonotype. The V and J genes are TRBV29-1 and TRBJ1-2; no clear D gene. Trimming shortened V by 6 bases and J by 3 bases, and 11 bases separated the two germline ends. The CDR3 extends over 12 amino acids. Per the germline V gene, CDR1 is SQVTM and CDR2 is ANQGSEA. As DNA, the CDR3 is TGCAGCGTGAGGACGGGAGACTATGGCTACACCTTC. Its translation: CSVRTGDYGYTF.

This clonotype was seen repeatedly, ten times or more. The chain has TRBV3-1 and TRBJ2-1; possible D gene TRBD1, 5 bases. CDR1 and CDR2 from the germline V gene are LGHDT and YNNKEL (reference sequence). CDR3 size: 17 residues. V was shortened by 1 base and J by 2 bases, with 15 bases between the two germline ends. DNA of the CDR3: TGTGCCAGCAGCCAAGCAGGAAGGGGTAGTCCCTACAATGAGCAGTTCTTC. Its translation is CASSQAGRGSPYNEQFF.

This clonotype was seen at least ten times. The V and J genes are TRBV5-1 and TRBJ2-2; D might be TRBD1 or TRBD2, each matching 5 bases. The CDR3 is made up of 16 amino acids. Germline V gene sequence: CDR1 SGHRS, CDR2 YFSETQ. V was shortened by 0 bases and J by 3 bases, with 12 bases between the two germline ends. For the CDR3, the DNA is TGCGCCAGCAGCTTGGGACTGAGAGGGGACACCGGGGAGCTGTTTTTT. Its translation: CASSLGLRGDTGELFF.

The chain links TRBV5-4 to TRBJ2-3; 8 bases fit TRBD2. The germline CDR1 and CDR2 sequences are SGHNT and YYREEE (reference sequence). The CDR3 consists of 14 residues. Trimming took 7 bases from V and 1 from J; bases not matched to a gene: 5. The chain's CDR3 is CASHTSGGTDTQYF. The CDR3 DNA follows: TGTGCCAGCCATACTAGCGGAGGCACAGATACGCAGTATTTT.

There are many counts of this clonotype. This chain uses TRBV6-1 with TRBJ1-4; D gene ambiguous. Germline CDR1 MNHNS, CDR2 SASEGT. The CDR3 has 14 residues. V was clipped by 4 bases and J by 5 bases, with 11 bases between them. The CDR3 DNA is TGTGCCAGCAGTGTTGGTGAGGAGAATGAAAAACTGTTTTTT. Protein product: CASSVGEENEKLFF.